This T cell receptor (beta chain) was captured by sequencing in a study of blood T cell repertoires in COVID-19. Study-wide context: The study drew acute and convalescent COVID-19 samples from the United States, Italy and Spain. From T cells, B-cell-depleted T cells, or PBMCs came the material, which was cDNA or gDNA.

Original data processing: Counts of nucleated cells, estimated from reference gene primer amplification, were obtained. The repertoire was sequenced with immunoSEQ multiplex PCR; TCRdb's copy has only in-frame clones and lacks some. Clone size and V and J calls were adopted from that table, with D and trimming inferred from the DNA. The data show some 120,000 clones, with approximately 86% seen just once and approximately 4% held by the top ten. Germline V gene lookup returns CDR1 MNHEY and CDR2 SVGAGI. The CDR3 is made up of 12 amino acids. V lost 5 bases and J lost 13, with 17 bases in between. This TCR derives from a man in his forties with acute or convalescent COVID-19. The V call is TRBV6-5, the J call TRBJ1-1; a weak D match, TRBD1 (5 bases). The material sequenced was peripheral blood. For the CDR3, the DNA is TGTGCCAGCAGTCCCGGGTCAGGGTTGATTTTCTTT. Translation gives CASSPGSGLIFF.